This T cell receptor (beta chain) was identified during a study of cytomegalovirus exposure and HLA in healthy donors. For the study at large: Within an early data release were 80 million to 90 million unique TCRs drawn from HLA-typed donors.

Vbeta (60) and Jbeta (13) primers were used in the PCR. Measured with immunoSEQ multiplex PCR; TCRdb has only the in-frame clones, and not every one. The data hold 160,000 or so clones, with roughly 89% observed a single time. The germline V gene encodes CDR1 SGHNT and CDR2 YYREEE (reference sequence). Trimming stripped 8 bases from V and 4 bases from J, with 18 bases between. This CDR3 is built from 14 residues. The receptor comes from a woman between 25 and 40 years old in good health and CMV-seronegative. This chain connects TRBV5-4 to TRBJ1-1; D perhaps matches TRBD1 (5 bases). The specimen was PBMCs. The CDR3: CASRPWGGSTEAFF. Written as DNA, the CDR3 is TGTGCCAGTAGGCCCTGGGGGGGGAGCACTGAAGCTTTCTTT.